A single sample is the source of the 18 T cell receptor beta chains below, sequenced in a study of low-dose radiotherapy and immunotherapy resistance in tumors. With TRAV- and TRBV-specific primers, first-strand cDNA was made, covering the alpha and beta chains. Over roughly 20 PCR cycles, TCRs were amplified from a constant-region primer and V-primer adapter. TCRdb reprocessed the reads with MiXCR, giving one entry per CDR3 protein. The sample includes about 14,000 distinct CDR3 sequences, approximately 50% of them seen just once. The receptors originated from a human donor with advanced metastatic prostate, ovarian, gallbladder or colorectal cancer (not recorded which). This table probably holds off-target reads from a library built for another chain.

V gene TRBV2 combines with J gene TRBJ2-7, with D unresolved. Germline V lookup: CDR1 SNHLY, CDR2 FYNNEI. V shed 7 bases and J shed 1 base, with 5 bases lying between them. CDR3 length: 11 residues. CDR3 region: CASKESYEQYF. CDR3 bases: TGTGCCAGCAAGGAGTCCTACGAGCAGTACTTC.

The genes are TRBV30 and TRBJ1-1; TRBD1 aligns across 9 bases. Per the germline V gene, CDR1 is GTSNPN and CDR2 is SVGIG (reference sequence). Losses at the gene ends were 2 bases for V and 5 bases for J; bases not matched to a gene: 12. The CDR3 length is 16 residues. The CDR3 reads CAWSPTDRGRWTEAFF. The CDR3 DNA follows: TGTGCCTGGAGTCCCACGGACAGGGGACGGTGGACTGAAGCTTTCTTT.

The chain is built from TRBV5-1 and TRBJ2-7; the D is unclear. V shed 0 bases and J shed 3 bases, with 7 bases lying between them. The germline CDR1 and CDR2 sequences are SGHRS and YFSETQ. This CDR3 is built from 13 residues. Here the CDR3 reads CASSLVSRYEQYF. For the CDR3, the DNA is TGCGCCAGCAGCTTGGTCAGTCGCTACGAGCAGTACTTC.

The chain joins TRBV10-3 to TRBJ2-7, with TRBD2 as a possible D gene (6 bases). Per the germline V gene, CDR1 is ENHRY and CDR2 is SYGVKD. This CDR3 contains 12 residues. V gave up 2 bases and J gave up 4 bases, with 6 bases separating them. The CDR3 loop reads CAISEGGYEQYF. The CDR3 bases are TGTGCCATCAGTGAGGGGGGGTACGAGCAGTACTTC.

The chain links TRBV3-1 to TRBJ2-3, with D possibly called TRBD1 or TRBD2 (5 bases each). Per the germline V gene, CDR1 is LGHDT and CDR2 is YNNKEL (reference sequence). V was clipped by 1 base and J by 8 bases, with 7 bases between them. The CDR3 loop spans 12 amino acids. The CDR3 DNA reads TGTGCCAGCAGCCAAGCTGGGGGTACGCAGTATTTT. Translated, it gives CASSQAGGTQYF.

The genes are TRBV6-2 or TRBV6-3 and TRBJ2-1; TRBD2 might be the D (6 bases). V was trimmed by 6 bases and J by 5 bases, leaving 11 bases between them. Germline CDR1 reads MNHEY; CDR2 reads SVGEGT. The CDR3 loop spans 13 amino acids. CDR3: CASRVGSNNEQFF. The CDR3 nucleotides are TGTGCCAGCAGAGTCGGGAGCAACAATGAGCAGTTCTTC.

The chain joins TRBV7-9 to TRBJ2-3, with D unclear. With 5 bases removed from V and 8 bases from J, the gap between germline ends came to 11 bases. From germline, CDR1 is SEHNR and CDR2 FQNEAQ (reference sequence). This CDR3 spans 12 amino acids. The CDR3 coding sequence is TGTGCCAGCAGCCCAAACATGGGTACGCAGTATTTT. Residues: CASSPNMGTQYF.

This clonotype has a handful of counts. The chain combines TRBV12-3 or TRBV12-4 with TRBJ2-1; TRBD1 agrees at 8 bases. The CDR3 is 13 amino acids. Germline trimming cut 11 bases from V and 5 bases from J; bases unmatched to any gene: 8. The DNA of the CDR3 is TGTGCCGACCAGGGGGCAAGGGACAATGAGCAGTTCTTC. Translating gives CADQGARDNEQFF.

This chain uses TRBV28 with TRBJ2-5; 9 bases map to TRBD2. Trimming took 7 bases from V and 5 from J; bases not matched to a gene: 14. Germline CDR1 reads MDHEN; CDR2 reads SYDVKM. The CDR3 covers 16 residues. This chain's CDR3 is CASTSGAGGAGETQYF. The CDR3, as DNA: TGTGCCAGCACCTCCGGGGCGGGGGGGGCCGGGGAGACCCAGTACTTC.

This chain connects TRBV20-1 to TRBJ2-5; the match to TRBD2 covers 12 bases. Unmatched junction bases numbered 4, after V lost 6 bases and J lost 5 bases. Germline V gene sequence: CDR1 DFQATT, CDR2 SNEGSKA (reference sequence). The length of the CDR3 is 13 residues. The CDR3 spells CSAKLAGGETQYF. CDR3 in DNA: TGCAGTGCGAAACTAGCGGGAGGTGAGACCCAGTACTTC.

This clonotype was found a few times. This chain connects TRBV10-2 to TRBJ1-6, with unresolved D. This CDR3 comprises 13 residues. With 0 bases removed from V and 7 bases from J, the gap between germline ends came to 4 bases. The V gene's germline CDR1 is WSHSY and CDR2 SAAADI. The CDR3, as DNA: TGCGCCAGCAGTGAGTCGATCAATTCACCCCTCCACTTT. Protein product: CASSESINSPLHF.

There are a few counts of this clonotype. The chain recombines TRBV28 with TRBJ1-5; tentatively, D is TRBD1 (6 bases). V gave up 8 bases and J gave up 3 bases, with 17 bases separating them. This CDR3 has 15 amino acids. The germline gives CDR1 MDHEN, CDR2 SYDVKM. The CDR3 reads CASRSLNRVNQPQHF. As DNA, the CDR3 is TGTGCCAGCCGCAGTTTAAACAGGGTCAATCAGCCCCAGCATTTT.

This clonotype was seen a handful of times. The chain joins TRBV28 to TRBJ2-7; TRBD2 matches at 7 bases. CDR1 and CDR2 from the germline V gene are MDHEN and SYDVKM. The trim removed 4 bases at V and 2 bases at J, leaving 11 bases unmatched. There are 16 residues in the CDR3. CDR3 in amino acids: CASSSPWGGAPYEQYF. The CDR3 coding sequence is TGTGCCAGCAGTTCCCCCTGGGGGGGAGCACCCTACGAGCAGTACTTC.

This sequence joins TRBV7-6 and TRBJ2-7; TRBD2 might be the D (6 bases). Germline V gene sequence: CDR1 SGHVS, CDR2 FNYEAQ. With 0 bases removed from V and 0 bases from J, the gap between germline ends came to 9 bases. This CDR3 spans 15 amino acids. Written as DNA, the CDR3 is TGTGCCAGCAGCTTAGCCGCGGGGAGCTCCTACGAGCAGTACTTC. Its protein is CASSLAAGSSYEQYF.

CDR3: CASSARLSDTQYF. The CDR3 coding sequence is TGTGCCAGCAGCGCTAGACTGTCAGATACGCAGTATTTT. The V call is TRBV11-3, the J call TRBJ2-3, with no clear D. This CDR3 contains 13 residues. Per germline, CDR1 SGHNT and CDR2 YENEEA. With 5 bases removed from V and 4 bases from J, the gap between germline ends came to 10 bases. Full variable domain (rest looked up from reference TRBV11-3 and TRBJ2-3): EAGVVQSPRYKIIEKKQPVAFWCNPISGHNTLYWYLQNLGQGPELLIRYENEEAVDDSQLPKDRFSAERLKGVDSTLKIQPAELGDSAVYLCASSARLSDTQYFGPGTRLTVL.

V usage is TRBV27 and J usage is TRBJ2-2; TRBD1 matches 7 bases. The germline V gene has CDR1 MNHEY and CDR2 SMNVEV (reference sequence). With 5 bases clipped from V and 4 bases from J, the junction kept 13 bases outside the gene matches. There are 17 residues in the CDR3. The CDR3 coding sequence is TGTGCCAGCAGTCTATACGACAGGGCCATTATCACCGGGGAGCTGTTTTTT. This codes for CASSLYDRAIITGELFF.

The chain joins TRBV3-1 to TRBJ1-4; D perhaps matches TRBD1 (5 bases). This CDR3 has 14 amino acids. Germline V CDR1 and CDR2: LGHDT, YNNKEL (reference sequence). The V gene lost 5 bases and the J gene lost 5 bases, with 12 bases spanning the gap. CDR3 loop: CASSGAKQNEKLFF. DNA for the CDR3: TGTGCCAGCAGCGGGGCCAAGCAGAATGAAAAACTGTTTTTT.

The chain combines TRBV9 with TRBJ2-5; 10 nucleotides line up with TRBD2. CDR3 length: 15 residues. The ends lost 3 bases at V and 2 bases at J; junction bases unmatched: 4. Germline CDR1 SGDLS, CDR2 YYNGEE. CDR3 sequence reads: CASSEASGGQETQYF. The CDR3 coding sequence is TGTGCCAGCAGCGAGGCTAGCGGGGGACAAGAGACCCAGTACTTC.